A few counts support the clone carrying this T cell receptor (beta chain). What it binds is unknown. This sample is part of a study of molecular identifiers for immune sequencing clone quantification. Points from the study as a whole: Effector cells kept over 99% of their molecules in clones above 20 RNA copies, while naive cells kept under 1% there. A shared barcode on identical TCR molecules could lead to underestimated sizes for highly expanded clones.

Isolation of naive CD8 T cells was achieved by sorting on a CD8+CD4-CCR7+CD45RA+ phenotype. Losses at the gene ends were 0 bases for V and 4 bases for J; bases not matched to a gene: 11. The CDR3 is made up of 18 amino acids. CDR1 and CDR2 from the germline V gene are LGHNA and YSLEER. TCRdb reprocessed the PCR reads with MiXCR, giving one entry per CDR3 protein. The sample includes over 300,000 distinct CDR3 sequences, over 20% of them seen just once. V gene TRBV4-3 combines with J gene TRBJ2-5; 10 positions match TRBD2. The TCR was taken from a human donor in good health. Some libraries in this study had Jurkat cell RNA spiked in. The specimen sequenced was naive CD8+ T cells from blood, with Jurkat cell RNA spiked in. Subset denoted: FACS-sorted CD8+CD4-CCR7+CD45RA+ naive T cells. CDR3 loop: CASSQDLDPLAGSETQYF. CDR3 in DNA: TGCGCCAGCAGCCAAGATCTGGATCCACTAGCGGGGTCAGAGACCCAGTACTTC.